The source of this T cell receptor beta chain is a study of T cell responses to AZD1222 COVID-19 vaccine. For the study at large: Pooling of second doses given at about 4 or about 12 weeks was done. Overall study findings and caveats: Across the whole spike, CD4 TCRs peaked at regions 160-218 and 743-854. Seropositive status at baseline applied to only 6 or 7 AZD1222 recipients. Breadth and depth of Spike-specific TCRs rose after two AZD1222 doses.

Germline CDR1 and CDR2: MNHEY and SMNVEV (reference sequence). The CDR3 is made up of 19 amino acids. V lost 2 bases and J lost 3; bases outside the gene matches: 13. Details on this clone: The antigen remains unidentified.

The repertoire was sequenced with immunoSEQ multiplex PCR; TCRdb's copy has only in-frame clones and lacks some. Of some 150,000 clones listed, around 88% are singletons. The sequence was obtained from an adult in good health. Here the sequenced sample was peripheral blood, taken on day 0 of AZD1222 vaccination. The chain recombines TRBV27 with TRBJ2-6; 7 bases agree with TRBD1. CDR3 sequence (DNA): TGTGCCAGCAGTTTAAGTCCGCCAGGGGGATATGTTGGGGCCAACGTCCTGACTTTC. This translates into CASSLSPPGGYVGANVLTF.